Presented here are 22 T cell receptor beta chains from one specimen sequenced in a study of T cell changes during pregnancy in multiple sclerosis. The repertoire was sequenced with immunoSEQ multiplex PCR; TCRdb's copy has only in-frame clones and lacks some. The table includes around 60,000 clones, about 90% detected once. The specimen comprised CD4+ T cells from peripheral blood mononuclear cells, sampled after pregnancy. The receptors stem from a female donor in good health, enrolled as a control in a pregnancy study.

The chain is built from TRBV30 and TRBJ1-2, with a possible D match to TRBD1 (6 bases). Germline-derived CDR1 and CDR2 are GTSNPN and SVGIG (reference sequence). This CDR3 is built from 11 residues. V was pared by 4 bases and J by 6 bases, with 9 bases between. This CDR3 is CAWTGAHGYTF. The CDR3 DNA follows: TGTGCCTGGACAGGGGCTCATGGCTACACCTTC.

The chain links TRBV10-3 to TRBJ2-2, with TRBD2 identical over 13 bases. The germline V gene encodes CDR1 ENHRY and CDR2 SYGVKD. Germline trimming cut 10 bases from V and 4 bases from J; bases unmatched to any gene: 3. This CDR3 has 14 residues. As DNA, the CDR3 is TGTGCCACACTAGCGGGGGGGAGCACCGGGGAGCTGTTTTTT. Its translation: CATLAGGSTGELFF.

This clone has a single count. The chain has TRBV7-6 and TRBJ1-4; 8 nucleotides agree with TRBD1. CDR1 and CDR2 from the germline V gene are SGHVS and FNYEAQ. V shed 5 bases, J shed 8 bases, and the junction held 10 bases outside the gene matches. The CDR3 has 15 residues. CDR3 in DNA: TGTGCCAGCAGCGAAGACAGGGGAAGTCGAGAAAAACTGTTTTTT. Translated: CASSEDRGSREKLFF.

The chain couples TRBV30 to TRBJ2-5, with 8 bases identical to TRBD1. Germline V lookup: CDR1 GTSNPN, CDR2 SVGIG (reference sequence). CDR3 length equals 17 residues. J was trimmed by 2 bases and V by 3 bases; bases with no gene match: 14. The DNA of the CDR3 is TGTGCCTGGAGCACCCAGGGGGCACACCCCGGGCAAGAGACCCAGTACTTC. Its protein product is CAWSTQGAHPGQETQYF.

In its sample, this clone was seen a few times. The chain couples TRBV2 to TRBJ1-1; D is unresolved. Trimming stripped 7 bases from V and 11 bases from J, with 14 bases between. Germline-derived CDR1 and CDR2 are SNHLY and FYNNEI. CDR3 length: 11 amino acids. This CDR3 is CASTITLRAFF. Here the CDR3 DNA reads TGTGCCAGCACCATAACATTGCGGGCTTTCTTT.

The chain combines TRBV19 with TRBJ1-5; D gene ambiguous. V was clipped by 6 bases and J by 0 bases, with 12 bases between them. CDR1 is LNHDA and CDR2 is SQIVND in the germline V gene (reference sequence). The CDR3 length is 15 residues. As DNA, the CDR3 is TGTGCCAGTAGGGCCCAGGTTCTTAGCAATCAGCCCCAGCATTTT. It codes for CASRAQVLSNQPQHF. The complete variable domain, with remaining parts taken from reference TRBV19 and TRBJ1-5, reads DGGITQSPKYLFRKEGQNVTLSCEQNLNHDAMYWYRQDPGQGLRLIYYSQIVNDFQKGDIAEGYSVSREKKESFPLTVTSAQKNPTAFYLCASRAQVLSNQPQHFGDGTRLSIL.

The V call is TRBV6-1, the J call TRBJ1-2, with TRBD1 matching over 8 bases. The germline V gene encodes CDR1 MNHNS and CDR2 SASEGT. CDR3 length: 13 residues. V lost 4 bases and J lost 6; bases outside the gene matches: 4. CDR3 DNA: TGTGCCAGCAGTGTTGACAGGGGCAATGGCTACACCTTC. This codes for CASSVDRGNGYTF.

V gene TRBV7-8 combines with J gene TRBJ2-5, with 7 bases aligning to TRBD1. CDR1 and CDR2 from the germline V gene are SGHVS and FQNEAQ. The junction had 16 bases not matched to a gene; V was cut back by 3 bases and J by 3 bases. This CDR3 spans 18 amino acids. In DNA form, the CDR3 reads TGTGCCAGCAGCTTTCCTGCCGGGACAGAGCCCTATAAAGAGACCCAGTACTTC. Translating it yields CASSFPAGTEPYKETQYF.

The chain's CDR3 is CASSLQGDRDYEQYF. The DNA of the CDR3 is TGTGCCAGTAGTCTTCAGGGGGATAGGGACTACGAGCAGTACTTC. The J gene is TRBJ2-7, the V gene TRBV19; 7 nucleotides align to TRBD1. The trim removed 5 bases at V and 3 bases at J, leaving 10 bases unmatched. Germline V gene data show CDR1 as LNHDA and CDR2 as SQIVND (reference sequence). The CDR3 runs to 15 residues. Looking up the rest from reference TRBV19 and TRBJ2-7 gives the full variable domain: DGGITQSPKYLFRKEGQNVTLSCEQNLNHDAMYWYRQDPGQGLRLIYYSQIVNDFQKGDIAEGYSVSREKKESFPLTVTSAQKNPTAFYLCASSLQGDRDYEQYFGPGTRLTVT.

The V and J genes are TRBV6-6 and TRBJ2-7; 9 positions match TRBD1. V lost 2 bases to trimming and J lost 3 bases; unmatched junction nucleotides: 2. CDR1 MNHNY and CDR2 SVGAGI come from the germline V gene (reference sequence). The CDR3 consists of 14 residues. DNA of the CDR3: TGTGCCAGCAGTTACAGGGACAGGGACTACGAGCAGTACTTC. Translating gives CASSYRDRDYEQYF.

V usage is TRBV19 and J usage is TRBJ1-5, with unresolved D. Trimming removed 1 base at V and 6 bases at J, with 10 bases between. CDR3 length: 14 residues. Germline loops: CDR1 LNHDA, CDR2 SQIVND (reference sequence). This chain's CDR3 is CASSIVGEAQPQHF. In DNA, the CDR3 is TGTGCCAGTAGTATAGTCGGGGAAGCTCAGCCCCAGCATTTT.

The rearrangement joins TRBV7-8 to TRBJ1-1, with 8 bases fitting TRBD1. The CDR3 totals 15 residues. The germline CDR1 and CDR2 sequences are SGHVS and FQNEAQ. V shed 1 base and J 5 bases; nucleotides not matched to a gene: 6. The CDR3 here is CASSLVSGGGTEAFF. CDR3 nucleotides: TGTGCCAGCAGCTTAGTGTCAGGGGGCGGAACTGAAGCTTTCTTT.

The V and J genes are TRBV4-1 and TRBJ2-1, with D possibly matching TRBD2 (5 bases). This CDR3 comprises 14 residues. Germline assignment: CDR1 MGHRA and CDR2 YSYEKL. Deletions cut 6 bases from V and 11 bases from J, with 20 bases between. CDR3 protein: CASRQTAGRLQQFF. The CDR3 bases are TGCGCCAGCAGACAAACTGCGGGCCGCTTGCAGCAGTTCTTC.

This clone appeared a single time. This chain joins TRBV5-1 and TRBJ2-1, with D perhaps matching TRBD1 (7 bases). This CDR3 is 13 amino acids long. Germline lookup yields CDR1 SGHRS and CDR2 YFSETQ. Trimming took 7 bases from V and 5 from J, leaving 13 bases between them. The CDR3 DNA follows: TGCGCCAGCCGGAGGGACAGAAACAATGAGCAGTTCTTC. Translated: CASRRDRNNEQFF.

The chain carries TRBV27 and TRBJ1-5; perhaps TRBD1 as D (6 bases). The CDR3 is 17 residues long. Germline loops: CDR1 MNHEY, CDR2 SMNVEV (reference sequence). The V end was cut by 6 bases, the J end by 4 bases, with 22 bases between. The CDR3 spells CASSPRGGAWSNQPQHF. In DNA, the CDR3 is TGTGCCAGCAGCCCTCGCGGGGGGGCTTGGAGTAATCAGCCCCAGCATTTT.

The gene calls are TRBV4-1 and TRBJ2-5, with 8 bases aligning to TRBD2. CDR1 is MGHRA and CDR2 is YSYEKL in the germline V gene. The CDR3 sequence is 16 residues long. V lost 0 bases to trimming and J lost 5 bases; unmatched junction nucleotides: 8. The CDR3 here is CASSQDLAGGGETQYF. For the CDR3, the DNA is TGCGCCAGCAGCCAAGATCTGGCGGGGGGAGGCGAGACCCAGTACTTC.

The chain employs TRBV7-2 and TRBJ2-1; 10 bases agree with TRBD2. V trimming: 5 bases; J trimming: 8 bases; junction bases outside the gene matches: 12. In germline, CDR1 is SGHTA, CDR2 FQGNSA. The CDR3 is made up of 16 amino acids. The CDR3 sequence: CASSTAGTSVSYEQFF. CDR3 nucleotide sequence: TGTGCCAGCAGCACCGCCGGGACTAGCGTCTCATATGAGCAGTTCTTC.

CDR3 DNA sequence: TGTGCCAGCTCACCTAGACAGGGGGGCACTGAAGCTTTCTTT. This gives the protein CASSPRQGGTEAFF. The chain recombines TRBV18 with TRBJ1-1, with 9 nucleotides matching TRBD1. CDR3 size: 14 residues. The V and J ends lost 3 bases and 4 bases, in that order; junction bases with no gene match: 3. The germline V gene encodes CDR1 KGHSH and CDR2 LQKENI.

The V call is TRBV15, the J call TRBJ1-4; D is uncertain. V lost 7 bases to trimming and J lost 8 bases, with 8 bases between them. The CDR3 loop spans 11 amino acids. Germline V gene lookup returns CDR1 LNHNV and CDR2 YYDKDF (reference sequence). Written as DNA, the CDR3 is TGTGCCACCACGGTGCGGGAAAAACTGTTTTTT. Translating it yields CATTVREKLFF.

The rearrangement uses TRBV6-6 and TRBJ2-5; 10 positions agree with TRBD1. The J call is doubtful: the DNA matches TRBJ2-7 better. Germline V lookup: CDR1 MNHNY, CDR2 SVGAGI (reference sequence). CDR3 size: 16 residues. DNA of the CDR3: TGTGCCAGCAGTTACTCGGCGGGACAGGGGTCGTACGAGCAGTACTTC. Translated: CASSYSAGQGSYEQYF.

This rearrangement joins TRBV7-8 to TRBJ2-3; 11 bases match TRBD2. The V segment lost 5 bases and the J segment 2 bases; nucleotides outside the gene matches: 6. CDR1 SGHVS and CDR2 FQNEAQ come from the germline V gene. This CDR3 contains 16 residues. CDR3 bases: TGTGCCAGCAGCCCCCGGACTAGCGGGCCCACAGATACGCAGTATTTT. It specifies CASSPRTSGPTDTQYF.

As DNA, the CDR3 is TGTGCCAGCAGCGTAGGGTTAGGGGAAGAACAGCCCCAGCATTTT. Amino acids: CASSVGLGEEQPQHF. The chain recombines TRBV9 with TRBJ1-5; D is perhaps TRBD1 (5 bases). Deletions cut 0 bases from V and 7 bases from J, with 14 bases between. The germline V gene encodes CDR1 SGDLS and CDR2 YYNGEE. The CDR3 has 15 residues.